Each of the 32 T cell receptor beta chains below was sequenced from the same sample in a study of blood T cell repertoires in COVID-19. Sequencing used immunoSEQ multiplex PCR; TCRdb keeps in-frame clones, though not all of them. The data hold hundreds of thousands of clones, with approximately 88% observed a single time. Sequencing input: peripheral blood. Receptors originate from a woman in her forties or fifties with COVID-19, enrolled during active disease.

The V gene is TRBV2, the J gene TRBJ1-4, with a possible D match to TRBD1 (6 bases). Per the germline V gene, CDR1 is SNHLY and CDR2 is FYNNEI. Between the trimmed V and J ends, which lost 3 bases and 7 bases, there was a span of 12 bases. The CDR3 runs 14 residues. CDR3 amino acids: CASSEGASVEKLFF. The CDR3 DNA reads TGTGCCAGCAGTGAGGGGGCCTCAGTTGAAAAACTGTTTTTT.

The rearrangement links TRBV5-1 to TRBJ2-2, with a tentative D call TRBD2 (7 bases). The CDR3 loop spans 18 amino acids. The germline V gene has CDR1 SGHRS and CDR2 YFSETQ. Trimming stripped 0 bases from V and 3 bases from J, with 18 bases between. The chain's CDR3 is CASSLGGWRGRHTGELFF. The CDR3 bases are TGCGCCAGCAGCTTGGGTGGCTGGCGGGGGCGTCACACCGGGGAGCTGTTTTTT. Supplemented by reference TRBV5-1 and TRBJ2-2, the full variable domain reads KAGVTQTPRYLIKTRGQQVTLSCSPISGHRSVSWYQQTPGQGLQFLFEYFSETQRNKGNFPGRFSGRQFSNSRSEMNVSTLELGDSALYLCASSLGGWRGRHTGELFFGEGSRLTVL.

This chain joins TRBV5-1 and TRBJ2-2, with TRBD1 matching over 9 bases. CDR1 is SGHRS, CDR2 YFSETQ, per germline. The CDR3 totals 17 residues. Trimming cost V 5 bases and J 1 base; bases outside gene matches: 9. The CDR3 here is CASSRETGGENTGELFF. As DNA, the CDR3 is TGCGCCAGCAGTCGAGAAACAGGGGGCGAGAACACCGGGGAGCTGTTTTTT.

This clone was found a few times. The chain recombines TRBV11-2 with TRBJ1-1, with D perhaps matching TRBD1 (5 bases). Germline V gene data show CDR1 as SGHAT and CDR2 as FQNNGV. The CDR3 is 13 residues long. Trimming shortened V by 6 bases and J by 6 bases, and 14 bases separated the two germline ends. The CDR3 DNA is TGTGCCAGCAGGGGTTATGGGGCCGCTGAAGCTTTCTTT. Protein sequence: CASRGYGAAEAFF.

This chain links TRBV12-2 with TRBJ1-1; the table's D call, TRBD1, was not checked against the DNA. TRBV12-2 is designated a pseudogene. This CDR3 has 14 amino acids. The CDR3 DNA is TGTGCCAATTACAGGGGCCCCTCTACCACTGAAGCTTTCTTT. It specifies CANYRGPSTTEAFF.

The table lists this clone with a count of one. The chain employs TRBV19 and TRBJ2-7; a weak D match, TRBD2 (6 bases). Germline V gene sequence: CDR1 LNHDA, CDR2 SQIVND (reference sequence). This CDR3 is built from 12 residues. Trimming stripped 2 bases from V and 6 bases from J, with 8 bases between. Here the CDR3 DNA reads TGTGCCAGTAGTATAAGGGGAGGCGAGCAGTACTTC. The encoded protein is CASSIRGGEQYF.

The chain combines TRBV5-1 with TRBJ2-3; D ambiguous. Germline V gene lookup returns CDR1 SGHRS and CDR2 YFSETQ. Trimming removed 0 bases from V and 8 bases from J, with 13 bases in between. The CDR3 runs 14 residues. This chain's CDR3 is CASSLDPRVGTQYF. CDR3 DNA: TGCGCCAGCAGCTTGGACCCCCGGGTGGGTACGCAGTATTTT.

This rearrangement joins TRBV11-2 to TRBJ1-2; D may be TRBD1 (6 bases). Germline V gene lookup returns CDR1 SGHAT and CDR2 FQNNGV. Trimming pared 4 bases from V and 4 bases from J, leaving 10 bases between. CDR3 length: 13 amino acids. The CDR3 bases are TGTGCCAGCAGCTCGGACAGCCTCTATGGCTACACCTTC. Translated: CASSSDSLYGYTF.

V is TRBV6-4 and J is TRBJ2-5; 8 positions match TRBD1. Germline CDR1 is MRHNA and CDR2 is SNTAGT. V shed 5 bases, J shed 4 bases, and the junction held 9 bases outside the gene matches. The CDR3 contains 15 residues. The CDR3 here is CASSQSGGVGETQYF. The CDR3 DNA sequence: TGTGCCAGCAGTCAGTCAGGGGGCGTCGGAGAGACCCAGTACTTC.

The chain combines TRBV27 with TRBJ2-7, with 7 bases identical to TRBD1. The J segment lost 2 bases and the V segment lost 1 base, leaving 2 bases of the junction unmatched. Germline CDR1 and CDR2: MNHEY and SMNVEV (reference sequence). This CDR3 spans 14 amino acids. This CDR3 is CASSLYTGAYEQYF. Written as DNA, the CDR3 is TGTGCCAGCAGTTTATATACAGGGGCCTACGAGCAGTACTTC.

This clone was counted only a few times. J is TRBJ1-1 and V is TRBV11-2; D gene uncertain. Germline CDR1 reads SGHAT; CDR2 reads FQNNGV. The V gene lost 1 base and the J gene lost 8 bases, with 8 bases spanning the gap. The CDR3 extends over 12 amino acids. The DNA for the CDR3 is TGTGCCAGCAGCTTAGTGGGCACCGAAGCTTTCTTT. This encodes CASSLVGTEAFF.

The rearrangement links TRBV5-1 to TRBJ2-2, with 8 bases that match TRBD1. The V and J ends lost 2 bases and 5 bases, in that order; junction bases with no gene match: 5. The CDR3 has 15 residues. Looked up from germline, CDR1 is SGHRS and CDR2 is YFSETQ. Here the CDR3 DNA reads TGCGCCAGCAGCTTCCAGGGGGCGCCTACCGGGGAGCTGTTTTTT. It translates to CASSFQGAPTGELFF.

V gene TRBV5-1 combines with J gene TRBJ2-1; TRBD2 agrees at 11 bases. J lost 10 bases, V lost 5 bases, and 11 bases had no gene match. Germline CDR1 reads SGHRS; CDR2 reads YFSETQ. This CDR3 region has 15 residues. The CDR3 DNA reads TGCGCCAGCAGTCCCGGGATAGCGGGGGGGGAAGAGCAGTTCTTC. The encoded protein is CASSPGIAGGEEQFF.

This clone was seen once. In DNA, the CDR3 is TGTGCCAGCAGTTCCTGGAGGGAGGGAGACTATGGCTACACCTTC. It encodes CASSSWREGDYGYTF. The V gene is TRBV27, the J gene TRBJ1-2; D is uncertain. Germline assignment: CDR1 MNHEY and CDR2 SMNVEV (reference sequence). CDR3 length: 15 residues. The ends were cut back, 4 bases at V and 3 bases at J, with 15 bases in the middle.

The rearrangement links TRBV5-4 to TRBJ1-3, with D perhaps TRBD1 (5 bases). The CDR3 is 17 amino acids. CDR1 SGHNT and CDR2 YYREEE come from the germline V gene (reference sequence). V was pared by 4 bases and J by 0 bases, with 17 bases between. The CDR3 coding sequence is TGTGCCAGCAGCAGCGAAAACCTCAGGGCCTCTGGAAACACCATATATTTT. As protein: CASSSENLRASGNTIYF.

The V and J genes are TRBV30 and TRBJ2-3; 7 bases agree with TRBD2. Per the germline V gene, CDR1 is GTSNPN and CDR2 is SVGIG (reference sequence). V lost 0 bases, J lost 5 bases, and 8 bases stayed unmatched. The CDR3 is 15 residues long. The CDR3 spells CAWSVVGGGGDTQYF. The DNA for the CDR3 is TGTGCCTGGAGTGTAGTCGGTGGGGGGGGAGATACGCAGTATTTT.

This chain links TRBV30 with TRBJ2-3, with D unclear. The germline V gene has CDR1 GTSNPN and CDR2 SVGIG (reference sequence). V lost 3 bases and J lost 0, with 13 bases in between. The CDR3 length is 15 residues. The CDR3 spells CAWSAGAGSTDTQYF. The CDR3 region has the DNA TGTGCCTGGAGCGCTGGCGCCGGGAGCACAGATACGCAGTATTTT.

This sequence joins TRBV12-5 and TRBJ1-1; D gene unclear. Looked up from germline, CDR1 is LGHNT and CDR2 is FRNRAP. This CDR3 is 15 amino acids long. Between the trimmed V and J ends, which lost 0 bases and 0 bases, there was a span of 8 bases. The CDR3, as DNA: TGTGCTAGTGGTTTGGTAGCCGTGGTGAACACTGAAGCTTTCTTT. Translating it yields CASGLVAVVNTEAFF.

This chain joins TRBV28 and TRBJ1-6; perhaps TRBD1 as D (6 bases). V lost 7 bases to trimming and J lost 8 bases, with 15 bases between them. The germline gives CDR1 MDHEN, CDR2 SYDVKM. The CDR3 sequence is 14 residues long. CDR3 amino acids: CASNRGGSYSPLHF. CDR3 DNA: TGTGCCAGCAATAGAGGGGGTTCTTATTCACCCCTCCACTTT.

V is TRBV29-1 and J is TRBJ1-1; weak D call: TRBD1 (6 bases). The CDR3 is made up of 12 amino acids. The germline CDR1 and CDR2 sequences are SQVTM and ANQGSEA. V lost 7 bases and J 9 bases, leaving 18 bases between the germline ends. The CDR3 DNA is TGCAGCGCGTCCTTAGAAAGGGGGAAAGCTTTCTTT. Amino acids: CSASLERGKAFF.

The chain couples TRBV18 to TRBJ2-7; 7 bases are shared with TRBD1. Trimming removed 3 bases from V and 2 bases from J; junction bases left unmatched: 4. The CDR3 totals 14 residues. Germline V gene sequence: CDR1 KGHSH, CDR2 LQKENI. The CDR3 DNA sequence: TGTGCCAGCTCACCCCCGGACAGGCCCTACGAGCAGTACTTC. Translating it yields CASSPPDRPYEQYF.

This sequence joins TRBV24-1 and TRBJ2-3, with 7 positions matching TRBD1. The trim removed 2 bases at V and 4 bases at J, leaving 5 bases unmatched. The germline V gene has CDR1 KGHDR and CDR2 SFDVKD. The CDR3 length is 15 residues. The CDR3 DNA follows: TGTGCCACCAGTGATTGGGACAGTCCCGCAGATACGCAGTATTTT. Encoded protein: CATSDWDSPADTQYF.

J is TRBJ1-4 and V is TRBV4-1; 7 bases are a match to TRBD1. This CDR3 is built from 17 residues. V was pared by 4 bases and J by 8 bases, with 16 bases of the junction left unmatched. CDR1 MGHRA and CDR2 YSYEKL come from the germline V gene. CDR3 nucleotide sequence: TGCGCCAGCAGCCTTATTTCGGGAGGGGGCGAGGGGGAAAAACTGTTTTTT. It yields the protein CASSLISGGGEGEKLFF.

The chain joins TRBV30 to TRBJ1-4; 7 bases fit TRBD1. The V gene end was trimmed by 0 bases and the J gene end by 5 bases; junction bases not matched to a gene: 3. The CDR3 loop spans 14 amino acids. Germline-derived CDR1 and CDR2 are GTSNPN and SVGIG (reference sequence). CDR3 DNA sequence: TGTGCCTGGAGTGTAGGGGACAGCAATGAAAAACTGTTTTTT. Amino acids: CAWSVGDSNEKLFF.

The CDR3 DNA is TGTGCCAGCAGCTTGAGATACGAGCAGTACTTC. It translates to CASSLRYEQYF. This chain links TRBV13 with TRBJ2-7; D gene ambiguous. CDR1 is PRHDT and CDR2 is FYEKMQ in the germline V gene (reference sequence). This CDR3 spans 11 amino acids. V lost 3 bases and J lost 4, with 4 bases in between. The full variable domain, its missing parts supplied by reference TRBV13 and TRBJ2-7, is AAGVIQSPRHLIKEKRETATLKCYPIPRHDTVYWYQQGPGQDPQFLISFYEKMQSDKGSIPDRFSAQQFSDYHSELNMSSLELGDSALYFCASSLRYEQYFGPGTRLTVT.

CDR3 region: CASSPLAVTGELFF. CDR3 coding DNA: TGTGCCAGCAGTCCTCTAGCGGTCACCGGGGAGCTGTTTTTT. This chain uses TRBV11-2 with TRBJ2-2; 7 nucleotides match TRBD2. CDR1 is SGHAT and CDR2 is FQNNGV in the germline V gene. The length of the CDR3 is 14 residues. The V and J ends lost 6 bases and 4 bases, in that order; junction bases with no gene match: 5.

The chain combines TRBV2 with TRBJ2-7; D is possibly TRBD1 (6 bases). V was shortened by 4 bases and J by 2 bases, with 6 bases between the two germline ends. This CDR3 region has 12 residues. The germline V gene encodes CDR1 SNHLY and CDR2 FYNNEI. Here the CDR3 reads CASSGDTYEQYF. The CDR3 coding sequence is TGTGCCAGCAGTGGGGACACCTACGAGCAGTACTTC. Filled out from reference TRBV2 and TRBJ2-7, the complete variable domain reads EPEVTQTPSHQVTQMGQEVILRCVPISNHLYFYWYRQILGQKVEFLVSFYNNEISEKSEIFDDQFSVERPDGSNFTLKIRSTKLEDSAMYFCASSGDTYEQYFGPGTRLTVT.

The V and J genes are TRBV5-4 and TRBJ2-1; 8 nucleotides line up with TRBD2. Losses at the gene ends were 4 bases for V and 8 bases for J; bases not matched to a gene: 8. CDR3 size: 14 residues. Germline CDR1 is SGHNT and CDR2 is YYREEE (reference sequence). The DNA of the CDR3 is TGTGCCAGCAGCCCCTGGCGGGGGGAGGATGAGCAGTTCTTC. It encodes CASSPWRGEDEQFF.

The chain is built from TRBV3-1 (or the pseudogene TRBV3-2) and TRBJ1-6, with TRBD1 matching over 9 bases. This CDR3 contains 15 residues. The germline V gene has CDR1 LGHDT and CDR2 YNNKEL (reference sequence). V lost 1 base to trimming and J lost 10 bases; unmatched junction nucleotides: 5. The CDR3 loop is CASSQAGGQGSPLHF. The DNA of the CDR3 is TGTGCCAGCAGCCAAGCCGGGGGACAGGGATCACCCCTCCACTTT.

This clone was detected once. This chain links TRBV7-2 with TRBJ2-5, with D possibly TRBD2 on 5 matching bases. Trimming stripped 6 bases from V and 4 bases from J, with 18 bases between. Looked up from germline, CDR1 is SGHTA and CDR2 is FQGNSA. The CDR3 covers 15 residues. The CDR3 region is CASRSDIGGGETQYF. CDR3 in DNA: TGTGCCAGCAGGTCAGACATCGGAGGTGGAGAGACCCAGTACTTC. The variable domain in full, completed from reference TRBV7-2 and TRBJ2-5, reads GAGVSQSPSNKVTEKGKDVELRCDPISGHTALYWYRQSLGQGLEFLIYFQGNSAPDKSGLPSDRFSAERTGGSVSTLTIQRTQQEDSAVYLCASRSDIGGGETQYFGPGTRLLVL.

The chain couples TRBV2 to TRBJ1-3; 8 nucleotides line up with TRBD1. Germline V gene data show CDR1 as SNHLY and CDR2 as FYNNEI. V shed 7 bases and J 2 bases; nucleotides not matched to a gene: 7. The CDR3 is made up of 15 amino acids. The CDR3 is CASKKSQGAGNTIYF. As DNA, the CDR3 is TGTGCCAGCAAAAAATCACAGGGGGCTGGAAACACCATATATTTT.

This chain connects TRBV6-6 to TRBJ1-4; D is ambiguous. Deletions cut 7 bases from V and 3 bases from J, with 15 bases between. Germline CDR1 reads MNHNY; CDR2 reads SVGAGI (reference sequence). The CDR3 length is 15 residues. The CDR3 region has the DNA TGTGCCAGCAAGAGGGTACCGGATTCTAATGAAAAACTGTTTTTT. The encoded protein is CASKRVPDSNEKLFF.